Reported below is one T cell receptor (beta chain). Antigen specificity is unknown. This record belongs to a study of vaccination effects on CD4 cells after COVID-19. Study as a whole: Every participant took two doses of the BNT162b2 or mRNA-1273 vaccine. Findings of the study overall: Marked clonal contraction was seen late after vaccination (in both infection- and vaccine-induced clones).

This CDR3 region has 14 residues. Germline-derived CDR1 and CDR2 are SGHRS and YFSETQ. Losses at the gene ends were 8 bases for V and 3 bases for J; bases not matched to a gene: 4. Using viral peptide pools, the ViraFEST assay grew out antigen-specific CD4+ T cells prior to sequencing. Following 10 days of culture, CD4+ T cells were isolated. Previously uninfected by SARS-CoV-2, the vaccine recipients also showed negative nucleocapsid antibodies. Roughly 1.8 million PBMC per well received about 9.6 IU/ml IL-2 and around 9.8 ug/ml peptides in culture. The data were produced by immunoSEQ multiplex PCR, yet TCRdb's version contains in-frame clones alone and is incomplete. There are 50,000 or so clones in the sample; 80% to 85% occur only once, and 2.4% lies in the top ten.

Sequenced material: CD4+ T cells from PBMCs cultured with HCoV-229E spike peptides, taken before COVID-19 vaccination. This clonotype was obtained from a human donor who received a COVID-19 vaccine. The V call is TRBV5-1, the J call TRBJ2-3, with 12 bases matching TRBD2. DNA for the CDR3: TGCGCCAGTTCCACTAGCGGGGGGACAGATACGCAGTATTTT. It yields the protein CASSTSGGTDTQYF.